What follows are 9 T cell receptor beta chains derived from one specimen sequenced in a study of OX40 agonist ivuxolimab in advanced cancers. Profiling relied on immunoSEQ multiplex PCR, and the TCRdb table lists in-frame clones only, not all of them. This sample yields about 46,000 clones, of which just over 85% are seen a single time; around 60% belongs to the top ten. The sequencing here drew on CD4+ or CD8+ T cells sorted from blood, taken in a trial of the OX40 agonist ivuxolimab. All receptors come from an adult with an advanced solid tumor such as melanoma, head and neck, liver or kidney cancer.

V usage is TRBV11-2 and J usage is TRBJ2-3; D remains ambiguous. Germline lookup yields CDR1 SGHAT and CDR2 FQNNGV. This CDR3 is 14 amino acids long. V gave up 5 bases and J gave up 6 bases, with 15 bases separating them. The CDR3 DNA follows: TGTGCCAGCAGCGCCGAACCCTTCCTCGATACGCAGTATTTT. This sequence encodes CASSAEPFLDTQYF.

V is TRBV20-1 and J is TRBJ2-7; D uncertain. CDR3 length: 11 residues. Trimming shortened V by 5 bases and J by 6 bases, and 11 bases separated the two germline ends. The V gene's germline CDR1 is DFQATT and CDR2 SNEGSKA (reference sequence). The CDR3: CSAALRLEQYF. As DNA, the CDR3 is TGCAGTGCTGCGCTACGACTCGAGCAGTACTTC.

This clone appeared a few times. This chain links TRBV7-2 with TRBJ2-7; D is perhaps TRBD2 (5 bases). CDR1 is SGHTA, CDR2 FQGNSA, per germline. The CDR3 is 15 residues long. Trimming cost V 1 base and J 2 bases, with 12 bases left between them. CDR3 DNA sequence: TGTGCCAGCAGCTTAGTTTACGGGGAAACCTACGAGCAGTACTTC. Protein product: CASSLVYGETYEQYF.

This sequence joins TRBV27 and TRBJ2-3; tentative D call: TRBD2 (5 bases). The CDR3 covers 15 residues. Germline assignment: CDR1 MNHEY and CDR2 SMNVEV (reference sequence). Trimming removed 3 bases from V and 3 bases from J, with 13 bases in between. CDR3 DNA: TGTGCCAGCAGTTTTCAGGCTAGCCCAACAGATACGCAGTATTTT. As protein: CASSFQASPTDTQYF.

V gene TRBV6-6 combines with J gene TRBJ1-3; 8 bases agree with TRBD1. Germline CDR1 and CDR2: MNHNY and SVGAGI (reference sequence). Trimming cost V 8 bases and J 1 base; bases outside gene matches: 10. This CDR3 comprises 16 residues. The CDR3 is CASWEQGVGSGNTIYF. The DNA for the CDR3 is TGTGCCAGCTGGGAACAGGGGGTTGGGTCTGGAAACACCATATATTTT.

The rearrangement joins TRBV4-3 to TRBJ1-3, with D hard to call. This CDR3 has 14 residues. Germline CDR1 reads LGHNA; CDR2 reads YSLEER. Trimming pared 3 bases from V and 4 bases from J, leaving 10 bases between. CDR3 in amino acids: CASSHSRQGNTIYF. CDR3 sequence (DNA): TGCGCCAGCAGCCATTCACGTCAGGGAAACACCATATATTTT.

The gene calls are TRBV7-9 and TRBJ2-1, with 11 positions matching TRBD2. Germline CDR1 is SEHNR and CDR2 is FQNEAQ (reference sequence). V lost 3 bases and J lost 2; bases outside the gene matches: 9. This CDR3 contains 18 residues. CDR3 in DNA: TGTGCCAGCAGCTTGGGTTTAGCGGGAGGGCCCGCCTACAATGAGCAGTTCTTC. It yields the protein CASSLGLAGGPAYNEQFF.

This rearrangement joins TRBV7-2 to TRBJ2-7; 8 nucleotides agree with TRBD2. The V gene's germline CDR1 is SGHTA and CDR2 FQGNSA. This CDR3 has 14 residues. V lost 6 bases to trimming and J lost 0 bases; unmatched junction nucleotides: 4. The CDR3 protein is CASSFGGGSYEQYF. In DNA, the CDR3 is TGTGCCAGCAGTTTCGGGGGGGGCTCCTACGAGCAGTACTTC.

This chain uses TRBV5-4 with TRBJ2-7; 12 bases line up with TRBD2. Germline lookup yields CDR1 SGHNT and CDR2 YYREEE (reference sequence). The CDR3 runs 15 residues. V shed 3 bases, J shed 2 bases, and the junction held 3 bases outside the gene matches. The chain's CDR3 is CASSSGLAGTYEQYF. The CDR3 DNA follows: TGTGCCAGCAGCTCTGGACTAGCGGGAACCTACGAGCAGTACTTC.